Listed below are T cell receptor beta chains from one sample, sequenced in a study of CD8 T cells in ankylosing spondylitis. TCRdb reprocessed the 5' RACE reads via MiXCR and lists one record per CDR3 protein. Of approximately 220,000 distinct CDR3 sequences listed, roughly 25% are singletons. Specimen: blood, either unsorted or a sorted T cell fraction (not recorded which). Every receptor here comes from a male donor with ankylosing spondylitis or in good health (not recorded which). CDR3s include the opening cysteine and the closing phenylalanine or tryptophan. The D gene is left open where the match is weak. Size is omitted from some rows. Given values are once, few, many or a class for expanded clones.

j_gene,v_gene,abundance,d_gene,CDR3aa,CDR3nt
TRBJ2-2,TRBV3-1,few,NA,CASSRRDRPLNTGELFF,TGTGCCAGCAGCCGCCGAGACAGGCCCCTTAACACCGGGGAGCTGTTTTTT
TRBJ2-7,TRBV27,NA,NA,CASSAKGGGGRREQYF,TGTGCCAGCAGTGCAAAGGGAGGTGGAGGCAGACGCGAGCAGTACTTC
TRBJ2-7,TRBV29-1,NA,NA,CSVVAHEQYF,TGCAGCGTTGTAGCCCACGAGCAGTACTTC
TRBJ1-2,TRBV7-2,NA,NA,CASSRGERANYGYTF,TGTGCCAGCAGCCGAGGGGAGAGAGCTAACTATGGCTACACCTTC
TRBJ2-3,TRBV29-1,many,NA,CSVEYGSTDTQYF,TGCAGCGTTGAGTATGGCAGCACAGATACGCAGTATTTT
TRBJ2-1,TRBV20-1,NA,NA,CSARQAFYHNEQFF,TGCAGTGCGAGACAGGCCTTTTACCACAATGAGCAGTTCTTC
TRBJ2-1,TRBV5-6,NA,NA,CASSLDPGRNEQFF,TGTGCCAGCAGCTTGGACCCAGGGCGCAATGAGCAGTTCTTC
TRBJ2-1,TRBV12-3/TRBV12-4,many,NA,CASSPLRTSREQFF,TGTGCCAGCAGTCCACTCCGCACTAGCCGTGAGCAGTTCTTC
TRBJ2-3,TRBV7-9,many,NA,CASSPQSGDTQYF,TGTGCCAGCAGCCCACAGTCGGGAGATACGCAGTATTTT
TRBJ2-4,TRBV5-1,many,NA,CASSTDLAKNIQYF,TGCGCCAGCAGTACGGACCTAGCCAAAAACATTCAGTACTTC
TRBJ1-1,TRBV27,many,NA,CASSKSGLPNTEAFF,TGTGCCAGCAGTAAATCAGGGTTGCCGAACACTGAAGCTTTCTTT
TRBJ2-2,TRBV24-1,few,NA,CATSDKGRGKNTGELFF,TGTGCCACCAGTGATAAGGGAAGGGGGAAGAACACCGGGGAGCTGTTTTTT
TRBJ2-3,TRBV12-3/TRBV12-4,many,TRBD2,CASSSPESGIHTDTQYF,TGTGCCAGCAGTTCCCCCGAAAGCGGGATTCACACAGATACGCAGTATTTT
TRBJ2-2,TRBV7-6,many,NA,CASSLTIAIRAGELFF,TGTGCCAGCAGCTTAACTATTGCGATCCGGGCCGGGGAGCTGTTTTTT
TRBJ1-1,TRBV3-1,many,NA,CASSQGRSGNTEAFF,TGTGCCAGCAGCCAAGGAAGGTCAGGGAACACTGAAGCTTTCTTT
TRBJ2-1,TRBV20-1,many,NA,CSARGGRSNEQFF,TGCAGTGCTAGAGGGGGGAGGAGCAATGAGCAGTTCTTC
TRBJ2-3,TRBV12-3/TRBV12-4,few,NA,CASSLGQWQYF,TGTGCCAGCAGTTTAGGACAGTGGCAGTATTTT
TRBJ1-5,TRBV29-1,NA,TRBD1,CSVRGQAPDQPQHF,TGCAGCGTTCGAGGACAGGCCCCGGATCAGCCCCAGCATTTT
TRBJ2-5,TRBV3-1,NA,NA,CASSREGQRRETQYF,TGTGCCAGCAGCCGAGAGGGGCAGCGGCGAGAGACCCAGTACTTC
TRBJ2-3,TRBV7-3,NA,TRBD2,CASSAGLAGASDTQYF,TGTGCCAGCAGCGCGGGACTAGCGGGAGCGTCAGATACGCAGTATTTT
TRBJ2-1,TRBV29-1,few,TRBD2,CSVETRGRVTWEQFF,TGCAGCGTTGAAACCCGCGGGAGAGTTACATGGGAGCAGTTCTTC
TRBJ2-7,TRBV12-3/TRBV12-4,many,NA,CASTGTTHSYEQYF,TGTGCCAGCACCGGGACAACCCATTCCTACGAGCAGTACTTC
TRBJ1-1,TRBV28,many,NA,CASSLRQQNTEAFF,TGTGCCAGCAGTTTAAGACAGCAGAACACTGAAGCTTTCTTT
TRBJ2-5,TRBV27,NA,NA,CASSYRGSFETQYF,TGTGCCAGCAGTTATAGGGGGAGTTTCGAGACCCAGTACTTC
TRBJ2-1,TRBV9,NA,NA,CASSGGWGREQFF,TGTGCCAGCAGCGGAGGTTGGGGGAGGGAGCAGTTCTTC
TRBJ2-3,TRBV20-1,many,NA,CSARASRGTDTQYF,TGCAGTGCTAGGGCTAGCCGGGGCACAGATACGCAGTATTTT
TRBJ1-1,TRBV10-1,many,TRBD1,CASSRTGGLTEAFF,TGCGCCAGCAGTCGGACAGGGGGACTTACTGAAGCTTTCTTT
TRBJ2-1,TRBV6-5,NA,TRBD2,CASSYPNKREGLNEQFF,TGTGCCAGCAGTTACCCAAATAAGCGGGAGGGCCTTAATGAGCAGTTCTTC
TRBJ2-2,TRBV12-3/TRBV12-4,many,NA,CASSYIVQGSGELFF,TGTGCCAGCAGTTATATAGTTCAGGGTTCCGGGGAGCTGTTTTTT
TRBJ1-5,TRBV6-1,NA,NA,CASSEAGTRNQPQHF,TGTGCCAGCAGTGAGGCAGGGACCCGCAATCAGCCCCAGCATTTT
TRBJ2-1,TRBV20-1,few,NA,CSARDYATSGDEQFF,TGCAGTGCTAGAGATTACGCAACTAGTGGAGATGAGCAGTTCTTC
TRBJ2-7,TRBV10-3,NA,TRBD1,CAISELVGGNEQYF,TGTGCCATCAGTGAATTAGTAGGGGGCAACGAGCAGTACTTC
TRBJ1-2,TRBV4-1,NA,NA,CASSHPSGRGLDYGYTF,TGCGCCAGCAGCCACCCCTCCGGCAGGGGCTTAGACTATGGCTACACCTTC
TRBJ2-1,TRBV10-3,many,TRBD2,CAIRTTSGSQYNEQFF,TGTGCCATCAGAACCACTAGCGGGAGTCAGTACAATGAGCAGTTCTTC
TRBJ2-1,TRBV20-1,NA,NA,CSARDPGRLAGGGPEQFF,TGCAGTGCTAGAGATCCCGGGAGACTAGCAGGAGGGGGCCCTGAGCAGTTCTTC
TRBJ2-7,TRBV5-6,NA,NA,CASSLIGSPSYEQYF,TGTGCCAGCAGCTTGATCGGGAGCCCTTCCTACGAGCAGTACTTC
TRBJ2-1,TRBV20-1,few,NA,CSGPAKYYNEQFF,TGCAGTGGCCCCGCAAAATACTACAATGAGCAGTTCTTC
TRBJ2-2,TRBV7-8,many,NA,CASSLARPDTGELFF,TGTGCCAGCAGCTTAGCGCGGCCTGACACCGGGGAGCTGTTTTTT
TRBJ2-4,TRBV4-3,many,NA,CASSQETGNIQYF,TGCGCCAGCAGCCAAGAAACAGGGAACATTCAGTACTTC
TRBJ2-7,TRBV29-1,few,NA,CSVSAAYEQYF,TGCAGCGTTTCAGCAGCCTACGAGCAGTACTTC
TRBJ2-1,TRBV10-3,few,TRBD2,CAIRDYRAGGNNEQFF,TGTGCCATCAGGGACTACCGAGCGGGAGGTAACAATGAGCAGTTCTTC
TRBJ1-1,TRBV10-3,few,NA,CAISEGQNTEAFF,TGTGCCATCAGTGAAGGACAAAACACTGAAGCTTTCTTT
TRBJ2-5,TRBV3-1,many,NA,CASSQRSGGETQYF,TGTGCCAGCAGCCAACGGTCCGGTGGAGAGACCCAGTACTTC
TRBJ2-1,TRBV6-5,NA,NA,CASSYGLLSYNEQFF,TGTGCCAGCAGTTACGGGCTGCTCTCCTACAATGAGCAGTTCTTC
TRBJ2-7,TRBV5-1,many,TRBD2,CASSLVSSSGSNYEQYF,TGCGCCAGCAGCTTGGTGTCGTCCAGCGGGAGCAACTACGAGCAGTACTTC
TRBJ1-3,TRBV7-3,many,NA,CASSADSRSGNTIYF,TGTGCCAGCAGCGCGGACTCGAGGTCCGGAAACACCATATATTTT
TRBJ2-1,TRBV5-1,many,NA,CASSLNLGREQFF,TGCGCCAGCAGCTTGAATTTGGGTCGTGAGCAGTTCTTC
TRBJ2-1,TRBV29-1,many,TRBD1,CSVRLGGLSNEQFF,TGCAGCGTCCGGTTAGGGGGCTTAAGCAATGAGCAGTTCTTC
TRBJ1-1,TRBV5-1,NA,NA,CASSTRVGTEAFF,TGCGCCAGCAGCACCAGGGTGGGAACTGAAGCTTTCTTT
TRBJ1-2,TRBV6-1,NA,NA,CASRGGGRSGYGYTF,TGTGCCAGCAGGGGGGGCGGACGCTCGGGCTATGGCTACACCTTC
TRBJ1-1,TRBV20-1,few,NA,CSATVDSLNTEAFF,TGCAGTGCGACCGTAGACAGCCTGAACACTGAAGCTTTCTTT
TRBJ2-3,TRBV23-1,NA,NA,CASSQMTRWDTQYF,TGCGCCAGCAGTCAGATGACACGGTGGGATACGCAGTATTTT
TRBJ2-3,TRBV20-1,many,TRBD2,CSARTSGSWDTQYF,TGCAGTGCCAGGACTAGCGGGAGTTGGGATACGCAGTATTTT
TRBJ2-1,TRBV7-6,few,TRBD2,CASSLRVAGGHNNEQFF,TGTGCCAGCAGCCTGCGGGTAGCGGGAGGGCATAACAATGAGCAGTTCTTC
TRBJ2-5,TRBV10-1,NA,NA,CASSENGERETQYF,TGCGCCAGCAGTGAGAATGGGGAACGGGAGACCCAGTACTTC
TRBJ1-1,TRBV24-1,many,TRBD1,CATSDPHATGLNEAFF,TGTGCCACCAGTGACCCCCACGCGACAGGGCTTAATGAAGCTTTCTTT
TRBJ1-2,TRBV6-1,many,NA,CASSETANYGYTF,TGTGCCAGCAGTGAAACAGCTAACTATGGCTACACCTTC
TRBJ2-7,TRBV6-5,NA,NA,CASSYTAPLGSGYEQYF,TGTGCCAGCAGTTACACGGCCCCCTTAGGTAGCGGCTACGAGCAGTACTTC
TRBJ1-2,TRBV5-5,many,NA,CASSLGSGGIYGYTF,TGTGCCAGCAGCTTGGGTAGCGGGGGCATATATGGCTACACCTTC
TRBJ2-7,TRBV7-3,many,TRBD2,CASSESGRSYEQYF,TGTGCCAGCAGCGAAAGCGGGAGAAGCTACGAGCAGTACTTC